Listed below are T cell receptor beta chains from one sample, sequenced in a study of cytomegalovirus exposure and HLA in healthy donors. Method: immunoSEQ multiplex PCR; TCRdb's copy keeps in-frame clones and lacks some. The data hold about 160,000 clones, with approximately 73% observed a single time. Sequencing was done on a sample of PBMCs. These receptors came from a man aged 45-60 years in good health and CMV-seronegative. The CDR3 runs from the conserved cysteine through the conserved F or W. A D gene is named only where the DNA matches it firmly.

DNA	CDR3	V	J	D
TGTGCCAGCAGCCAACGGGACAACGAGCAGTTCTTC	CASSQRDNEQFF	TRBV25-1	TRBJ2-1	NA
TGTGCCAGCAGTTTGGCCAACGTTCTGACTTTC	CASSLANVLTF	TRBV11-2	TRBJ2-6	NA
TGTGCCAGCAGTCAGAATCAGCCCCAGCATTTT	CASSQNQPQHF	TRBV28	TRBJ1-5	NA
TGTGCCAGCACCCTACCAGCGGGGGCTTACAATGAGCAGTTCTTC	CASTLPAGAYNEQFF	TRBV6-1	TRBJ2-1	TRBD2
TGTGCCAGCAGTGAATCAGGGTGGTATGGCTACACCTTC	CASSESGWYGYTF	TRBV2	TRBJ1-2	NA
TGTGCCAGCAGTTCTCTAAGAAACTATGGCTACACCTTC	CASSSLRNYGYTF	TRBV28	TRBJ1-2	NA
TGTGCCAGCAGTCCCCGATGGGGGGGAGAGCAGTACTTC	CASSPRWGGEQYF	TRBV6-1	TRBJ2-7	TRBD2
TGTGCCAGCAGTTTAGGCAGGGGCTATGGCTACACCTTC	CASSLGRGYGYTF	TRBV27	TRBJ1-2	NA
TGCGCCAGCCGCGGGACAGGGCTCTACGAGCAGTACTTC	CASRGTGLYEQYF	TRBV5-1	TRBJ2-7	TRBD1
TGTGCCAGCAGGCAAACAGGGGGCCCCCAGAACACTGAAGCTTTCTTT	CASRQTGGPQNTEAFF	TRBV5-6	TRBJ1-1	TRBD1
TGTGCCAGCAGCTCTCTAGCGGCTGGGAATGAGCAGTTCTTC	CASSSLAAGNEQFF	TRBV6-6	TRBJ2-1	TRBD2